This T cell receptor beta chain is drawn from a study of control samples from healthy donors and cancer patients. In germline, CDR1 is SEHNR, CDR2 FQNEAQ (reference sequence). V lost 5 bases, J lost 2 bases, and 5 bases stayed unmatched. The CDR3 runs 15 residues. The method was immunoSEQ multiplex PCR; TCRdb's version includes in-frame clones alone and lacks a portion of them. Altogether about 22,000 clones are present, roughly 80% being singletons, with the ten largest covering 25% to 30%. The sequenced material came from PBMCs. The chain links TRBV7-9 to TRBJ2-5; 10 positions agree with TRBD2. The sequence was obtained from a man in his fifties or sixties with head and neck cancer. The CDR3 nucleotides are TGTGCCAGCAGCCTACCACTAGCGGGGCAAGAGACCCAGTACTTC. This sequence encodes CASSLPLAGQETQYF.